These 26 T cell receptor beta chains came from one sample sequenced in a study of cytomegalovirus exposure and HLA in healthy donors (dated by TCRdb to the late 2010s). The library was obtained by the immunoSEQ multiplex PCR assay. A mixture of 60 forward primers for TCR Vbeta segments and 13 reverse primers for TCR Jbeta segments was used in the multiplex PCR. TCRdb's version of the immuneACCESS table is confined to in-frame rearrangements and falls short of the full clone set. An unresolved V gene accounts for under half of the shortfall where checked; the remainder is of unknown origin. For this sample there are some 200,000 clones; 65% to 85% appear just once. 3.8% of the sample belongs to the ten largest clones. Sequencing was carried out using PBMCs. These receptors came from a man aged 50-59 years in good health and CMV-seronegative.

This clone was counted once. V is TRBV30 and J is TRBJ1-3, with 8 bases aligning to TRBD1. The CDR3 sequence is 15 residues long. CDR1 and CDR2 from the germline V gene are GTSNPN and SVGIG (reference sequence). V shed 3 bases and J 4 bases; nucleotides not matched to a gene: 8. The CDR3 sequence is CAWSSRGLGGNTIYF. As DNA, the CDR3 is TGTGCCTGGAGCTCCAGGGGGCTTGGAGGAAACACCATATATTTT.

The V and J genes are TRBV11-2 and TRBJ1-2, with D unresolved. V was pared by 1 base and J by 6 bases, with 9 bases between. The germline V gene has CDR1 SGHAT and CDR2 FQNNGV. This CDR3 is built from 13 residues. CDR3 region: CASSLGRRDGYTF. In DNA form, the CDR3 reads TGTGCCAGCAGCTTAGGCCGGAGGGATGGCTACACCTTC.

V usage is TRBV5-4 and J usage is TRBJ2-7; possible D gene TRBD2, 6 bases. Germline CDR1 is SGHNT and CDR2 is YYREEE (reference sequence). V shed 4 bases and J shed 3 bases, with 20 bases lying between them. The CDR3 has 16 residues. The CDR3 is CASSPGSVAGGYEQYF. As DNA, the CDR3 is TGTGCCAGCAGCCCGGGCAGTGTTGCCGGGGGCTACGAGCAGTACTTC.

The V call is TRBV9, the J call TRBJ2-3, with 7 bases matching TRBD2. Germline-derived CDR1 and CDR2 are SGDLS and YYNGEE. J gave up 3 bases and V 4 bases, and 8 bases lay outside the gene matches. This CDR3 region has 15 residues. CDR3: CASSPWEGLTDTQYF. Here the CDR3 DNA reads TGTGCCAGCAGCCCTTGGGAGGGCCTTACAGATACGCAGTATTTT.

In this sample, this clone turned up a few times. CDR3 nucleotide sequence: TGTGCCAGCAGTTTACCCGGGGGTGAGGACGGGGAGCTGTTTTTT. Encoded protein: CASSLPGGEDGELFF. The chain employs TRBV27 and TRBJ2-2, with a possible D match to TRBD2 (6 bases). V lost 2 bases, J lost 7 bases, and 14 bases lay in between. Germline assignment: CDR1 MNHEY and CDR2 SMNVEV (reference sequence). The CDR3 length is 15 residues.

This clone was observed once. The rearrangement joins TRBV6-1 to TRBJ1-5; D is unclear. CDR3 length equals 15 residues. Trimming pared 1 base from V and 4 bases from J, leaving 11 bases between. Germline CDR1 MNHNS, CDR2 SASEGT. CDR3 sequence: CASSEGVHGNQPQHF. CDR3 sequence (DNA): TGTGCCAGCAGTGAAGGAGTCCACGGGAATCAGCCCCAGCATTTT.

The rearrangement joins TRBV5-1 to TRBJ2-1; 8 bases agree with TRBD2. The germline gives CDR1 SGHRS, CDR2 YFSETQ. The junction had 14 bases not matched to a gene; V was cut back by 1 base and J by 5 bases. The CDR3 extends over 18 amino acids. DNA of the CDR3: TGCGCCAGCAGCTTGATTCCCGCCGGGACTAGTATAAACAATGAGCAGTTCTTC. Protein product: CASSLIPAGTSINNEQFF.

This chain uses TRBV15 with TRBJ1-5; 11 bases fit TRBD1. Trimming at V came to 8 bases and at J to 3 bases, leaving 6 bases not matched to a gene. The CDR3 consists of 15 residues. Germline lookup yields CDR1 LNHNV and CDR2 YYDKDF (reference sequence). The CDR3 nucleotides read TGTGCCACCGGGACAGGGGGTCCTTCCAATCAGCCCCAGCATTTT. As protein: CATGTGGPSNQPQHF.

Only a few counts were recorded for this clone. The same CDR3 also results from other DNA sequences found in this sample. The chain links TRBV5-1 to TRBJ2-2; D unclear. The V gene lost 4 bases and the J gene lost 6 bases, with 7 bases spanning the gap. Germline V gene sequence: CDR1 SGHRS, CDR2 YFSETQ. The CDR3 loop spans 12 amino acids. The CDR3, as DNA: TGCGCCAGCAGCCCTCGGGCCGGGGAGCTGTTTTTT. It specifies CASSPRAGELFF.

The V and J genes are TRBV6-5 and TRBJ2-7; 7 bases align to TRBD2. The CDR3 extends over 16 amino acids. J lost 3 bases, V lost 0 bases, and 8 bases had no gene match. CDR1 is MNHEY, CDR2 SVGAGI, per germline. CDR3 sequence (DNA): TGTGCCAGCAGTTACTCGAGCGGGGAGAAGCACTACGAGCAGTACTTC. Translating gives CASSYSSGEKHYEQYF.

The CDR3 region has the DNA TGTGCCAGCGCTCGGGACAGGGACACAGATACGCAGTATTTT. Protein: CASARDRDTDTQYF. This chain joins TRBV6-5 and TRBJ2-3; 9 nucleotides agree with TRBD1. Trimming removed 8 bases from V and 2 bases from J; junction bases left unmatched: 5. The CDR3 extends over 14 amino acids. The V gene's germline CDR1 is MNHEY and CDR2 SVGAGI.

V gene TRBV5-1 combines with J gene TRBJ2-1, with a possible D match to TRBD2 (6 bases). The germline V and J ends were trimmed by 0 bases and 10 bases, with 17 bases remaining between them. CDR3 length: 15 amino acids. Germline lookup yields CDR1 SGHRS and CDR2 YFSETQ. The CDR3: CASSLGAGSPTEQFF. The CDR3 coding sequence is TGCGCCAGCAGCTTGGGGGCGGGGTCACCTACGGAGCAGTTCTTC.

The J gene is TRBJ2-7, the V gene TRBV4-2; a weak D match, TRBD2 (5 bases). Germline V gene data show CDR1 as LGHNA and CDR2 as YNFKEQ. CDR3 size: 14 residues. With 5 bases removed from V and 6 bases from J, the gap between germline ends came to 17 bases. This chain's CDR3 is CASSGRSPPGEQYF. The CDR3 DNA is TGTGCCAGCAGCGGGAGATCCCCTCCCGGCGAGCAGTACTTC.

The chain links TRBV5-1 to TRBJ2-2, with 13 nucleotides matching TRBD2. This CDR3 contains 15 residues. CDR1 is SGHRS and CDR2 is YFSETQ in the germline V gene. J was trimmed by 6 bases and V by 5 bases; bases with no gene match: 4. The CDR3 nucleotides read TGCGCCAGCAGTCAGACTAGCGGGGGGCCCGGGGAGCTGTTTTTT. Its protein product is CASSQTSGGPGELFF.

The rearrangement uses TRBV5-8 and TRBJ2-7, with TRBD2 matching 7 bases. There are 14 residues in the CDR3. With 1 base clipped from V and 4 bases from J, the junction kept 5 bases outside the gene matches. Germline V lookup: CDR1 SGHTS, CDR2 YDEGEE. CDR3 DNA: TGTGCCAGCAGCTTGAGCGGGACGGGTTACGAGCAGTACTTC. Protein sequence: CASSLSGTGYEQYF.

V is TRBV27 and J is TRBJ2-4, with unresolved D. The CDR3 has 16 amino acids. V dropped 2 bases and J dropped 1 base, with 12 bases sitting between them. The germline V gene has CDR1 MNHEY and CDR2 SMNVEV (reference sequence). CDR3 sequence reads: CASSLGWQAAKNIQYF. The CDR3 coding sequence is TGTGCCAGCAGTTTAGGTTGGCAGGCGGCCAAAAACATTCAGTACTTC.

The chain recombines TRBV7-9 with TRBJ2-2; TRBD1 aligns across 11 bases. This CDR3 is built from 17 residues. Per the germline V gene, CDR1 is SEHNR and CDR2 is FQNEAQ (reference sequence). V trimming: 5 bases; J trimming: 7 bases; junction bases outside the gene matches: 12. The CDR3 is CASSPRGGQGAIGELFF. DNA of the CDR3: TGTGCCAGCAGCCCAAGGGGTGGACAGGGGGCGATCGGGGAGCTGTTTTTT.

The chain uses TRBV6-1 and TRBJ1-4, with 8 positions matching TRBD1. Trimming cost V 6 bases and J 4 bases; bases outside gene matches: 4. This CDR3 is 14 amino acids long. Per germline, CDR1 MNHNS and CDR2 SASEGT. This CDR3 reads CASRDRAFNEKLFF. The CDR3 DNA follows: TGTGCCAGCAGGGACAGGGCTTTTAATGAAAAACTGTTTTTT.

The chain couples TRBV4-1 to TRBJ1-1; TRBD1 might be the D (5 bases). The V end was cut by 0 bases, the J end by 4 bases, with 12 bases between. The CDR3 spans 15 residues. CDR1 is MGHRA and CDR2 is YSYEKL in the germline V gene. CDR3 coding DNA: TGCGCCAGCAGCCAAGAGGGGCGGGGCGGCACTGAAGCTTTCTTT. Its translation: CASSQEGRGGTEAFF.

This chain connects TRBV7-2 to TRBJ2-1, with 8 bases identical to TRBD2. Looked up from germline, CDR1 is SGHTA and CDR2 is FQGNSA. The trim removed 8 bases at V and 0 bases at J, leaving 3 bases unmatched. The CDR3 consists of 14 residues. This CDR3 reads CASRGGNSYNEQFF. The CDR3 region has the DNA TGTGCCAGCCGGGGGGGCAACTCCTACAATGAGCAGTTCTTC.

This chain connects TRBV11-3 to TRBJ2-2; D possibly corresponds to TRBD2 (6 bases). This CDR3 comprises 15 residues. The V end lost 2 bases, the J end lost 7 bases, and 14 bases lay between the germline ends. CDR1 is SGHNT, CDR2 YENEEA, per germline. The CDR3 spells CASSLRQGSGGELFF. CDR3 in DNA: TGTGCCAGCAGCTTAAGGCAGGGTAGCGGCGGGGAGCTGTTTTTT. The entire variable domain, with the rest obtained from reference TRBV11-3 and TRBJ2-2, is as follows: EAGVVQSPRYKIIEKKQPVAFWCNPISGHNTLYWYLQNLGQGPELLIRYENEEAVDDSQLPKDRFSAERLKGVDSTLKIQPAELGDSAVYLCASSLRQGSGGELFFGEGSRLTVL.

This clone was counted once. The junction departs from germline at one end; a sequencing error may be responsible. This rearrangement joins TRBV5-1 to TRBJ2-7, with D possibly TRBD2 on 6 matching bases. The germline V gene has CDR1 SGHRS and CDR2 YFSETQ. CDR3 size: 15 residues. CDR3 nucleotides: TGCGCCAGCAGCTTGGGCGGGACGGGGACCTACGACCAGTACTTC. This gives the protein CASSLGGTGTYDQYF.

This rearrangement joins TRBV5-4 to TRBJ2-7; a possible D gene is TRBD2 (6 bases). The germline CDR1 and CDR2 sequences are SGHNT and YYREEE (reference sequence). The CDR3 consists of 15 residues. The V end was cut by 2 bases, the J end by 8 bases, with 20 bases between. The CDR3, as DNA: TGTGCCAGCAGCTTCCTAACGGCGGGGCCTGGGAAGCAGTACTTC. The encoded protein is CASSFLTAGPGKQYF.

This chain joins TRBV19 and TRBJ1-6; 7 bases line up with TRBD1. The CDR3 spans 14 residues. The germline V gene has CDR1 LNHDA and CDR2 SQIVND (reference sequence). Trimming took 3 bases from V and 10 from J; bases not matched to a gene: 6. CDR3 nucleotides: TGTGCCAGTAGTATCACAGGGGCTCAATCACCCCTCCACTTT. This gives the protein CASSITGAQSPLHF. The complete variable domain, with remaining parts taken from reference TRBV19 and TRBJ1-6, reads DGGITQSPKYLFRKEGQNVTLSCEQNLNHDAMYWYRQDPGQGLRLIYYSQIVNDFQKGDIAEGYSVSREKKESFPLTVTSAQKNPTAFYLCASSITGAQSPLHFGNGTRLTVT.

A remark on this clone: Other DNA variants within this sample encode the same CDR3. This chain uses TRBV7-2 with TRBJ1-6, with no clear D. Germline values: CDR1 SGHTA, CDR2 FQGNSA. The CDR3 length is 16 residues. Trimming cost V 1 base and J 0 bases, with 7 bases left between them. The CDR3, as DNA: TGTGCCAGCAGCTTAGGAGGGAGCTCCTATAATTCACCCCTCCACTTT. Translated: CASSLGGSSYNSPLHF.

In this sample, this clone turned up a few times. The genes are TRBV7-2 and TRBJ1-1; 8 bases align to TRBD1. This CDR3 has 17 amino acids. In germline, CDR1 is SGHTA, CDR2 FQGNSA. V lost 4 bases, J lost 1 base, and 11 bases stayed unmatched. The CDR3 spells CASSSGWGQAANTEAFF. CDR3 nucleotide sequence: TGTGCCAGCAGCTCGGGTTGGGGACAGGCTGCGAACACTGAAGCTTTCTTT.